This TCR beta chain was identified in a study of cytotoxic CD8 clonotypes in ibrutinib-treated CLL. This clone was detected only a few times. The antigen remains undetermined. Regarding the study as a whole: Baseline-level clonality went beyond age-matched healthy donors and moved in step with circulating CD8+ T-cell counts.

CDR1 and CDR2 from the germline V gene are SGHVS and FNYEAQ. CDR3 length: 12 amino acids. Trimming stripped 5 bases from V and 9 bases from J, with 13 bases between. The data were produced by immunoSEQ multiplex PCR, yet TCRdb's version contains in-frame clones alone and is incomplete. The data contain some 200,000 clones, roughly three quarters of them singletons. This TCR came from a human donor with chronic lymphocytic leukemia. V is TRBV7-6 and J is TRBJ1-1; tentative D call: TRBD1 (5 bases). This sample comprised PBMCs, obtained after 12 months of ibrutinib treatment. DNA of the CDR3: TGTGCCAGCAGCCCACGACAGAGTAAAGCTTTCTTT. Its translation: CASSPRQSKAFF. Complete variable domain (other parts from reference TRBV7-6 and TRBJ1-1): GAGVSQSPRYKVTKRGQDVALRCDPISGHVSLYWYRQALGQGPEFLTYFNYEAQQDKSGLPNDRFSAERPEGSISTLTIQRTEQRDSAMYRCASSPRQSKAFFGQGTRLTVV.